This entry lists 27 T cell receptor beta chains sequenced from one sample in a study of human T cells and chemical hapten exposure. TCRdb re-called the RACE reads through MiXCR, storing one row per CDR3 protein. The data contain over 60,000 distinct CDR3 sequences, over 9% of them singletons. Time point noted: patch test 2, 6 weeks after DPC sensitization. Treatment described: therapeutic diphenylcyclopropenone sensitization with weekly scalp DPC. The source was whole blood, collected in connection with sensitization to the hapten diphenylcyclopropenone (DPC). The receptors stem from a woman between 50 and 59 years old with alopecia areata. Some clones in this sample may be carry-over from other donors' samples.

V gene TRBV4-2 combines with J gene TRBJ2-3, with 8 positions matching TRBD2. CDR1 and CDR2 (germline): LGHNA, YNFKEQ. V lost 4 bases to trimming and J lost 7 bases; unmatched junction nucleotides: 7. This CDR3 spans 14 amino acids. The CDR3 DNA reads as TGTGCCAGCAGCCCTGAGCGGGAGATCAATACGCAGTATTTT. Translated, it gives CASSPEREINTQYF.

This clonotype was seen only a few times. The chain is built from TRBV6-2 or TRBV6-3 and TRBJ1-5; D remains ambiguous. This CDR3 is 12 amino acids long. In germline, CDR1 is MNHEY, CDR2 SVGEGT. Trimming shortened V by 9 bases and J by 0 bases, and 6 bases separated the two germline ends. DNA for the CDR3: TGTGCCAGGAAGGATAGCAATCAGCCCCAGCATTTT. Residues: CARKDSNQPQHF.

Ten or more counts support this clonotype. The genes are TRBV20-1 and TRBJ2-7; 10 bases align to TRBD2. The V and J ends lost 5 bases and 4 bases, in that order; junction bases with no gene match: 11. CDR3 length: 15 residues. Germline CDR1 and CDR2: DFQATT and SNEGSKA (reference sequence). As DNA, the CDR3 is TGCAGTGCTTCCGGGACTAGCGACAAACCTTACGAGCAGTACTTC. This translates into CSASGTSDKPYEQYF.

Turning to this clonotype: It may be a read error: a sequence one base away is much more abundant. The chain uses TRBV18 and TRBJ2-4; D call uncertain. CDR3 length: 16 amino acids. From germline, CDR1 is KGHSH and CDR2 LQKENI. The CDR3 spells CVSSPLVPETKNIQYF. CDR3 nucleotide sequence: TGTGTCAGCTCACCCCTGGTTCCCGAGACCAAAAACATTCAGTACTTC.

J is TRBJ2-3 and V is TRBV29-1, with 12 nucleotides matching TRBD2. The germline CDR1 and CDR2 sequences are SQVTM and ANQGSEA. This CDR3 contains 15 residues. V dropped 5 bases and J dropped 2; count of bases not matched to a gene: 5. In DNA form, the CDR3 reads TGCAGCGTTCTTAGGACTAGCGGGAACACAGATACGCAGTATTTT. Translating gives CSVLRTSGNTDTQYF.

This clonotype was found many times. This chain joins TRBV5-5 and TRBJ2-1, with D tentatively TRBD2 (6 bases). CDR1 and CDR2 from the germline V gene are SGHKS and YYEKEE (reference sequence). The V and J ends lost 2 bases and 0 bases respectively, with 12 bases between them. The CDR3 extends over 16 amino acids. CDR3 sequence reads: CASSFGSGSSYNEQFF. For the CDR3, the DNA is TGTGCCAGCAGCTTTGGTAGCGGTAGCTCCTACAATGAGCAGTTCTTC.

This clonotype was found many times. In DNA, the CDR3 is TGTGCCAGCAGCTTAGATCGGGACACTGAGCAGTTCTTC. Residues: CASSLDRDTEQFF. V usage is TRBV11-2 and J usage is TRBJ2-1, with D perhaps TRBD1 (6 bases). CDR1 SGHAT and CDR2 FQNNGV come from the germline V gene. Deletions cut 0 bases from V and 9 bases from J, with 9 bases between. The CDR3 has 13 residues.

In its sample, this clonotype was seen a few times. V is TRBV3-1 and J is TRBJ2-3; 8 bases are a match to TRBD2. This CDR3 has 14 residues. The V gene end was trimmed by 8 bases and the J gene end by 2 bases; junction bases not matched to a gene: 6. Germline V lookup: CDR1 LGHDT, CDR2 YNNKEL (reference sequence). The CDR3 coding sequence is TGTGCCAGCGCGCGGGGGGCTACCACAGATACGCAGTATTTT. Translated: CASARGATTDTQYF.

This clonotype came up a few times. The J gene is TRBJ2-2, the V gene TRBV12-3 or TRBV12-4; D could derive from TRBD1 or TRBD2 (5 bases each). V dropped 1 base and J dropped 3 bases, with 9 bases sitting between them. This CDR3 spans 15 amino acids. DNA of the CDR3: TGTGCCAGCAGTTTAGTGGGGGTACACACCGGGGAGCTGTTTTTT. Protein sequence: CASSLVGVHTGELFF.

This clonotype was picked up many times. This sequence joins TRBV10-3 and TRBJ2-5, with D unresolved. CDR3 length: 13 residues. Trimming removed 0 bases at V and 2 bases at J, with 4 bases between. Germline assignment: CDR1 ENHRY and CDR2 SYGVKD. CDR3 sequence (DNA): TGTGCCATCAGTGAGTCTCCGCAAGAGACCCAGTACTTC. This translates into CAISESPQETQYF.

The rearrangement uses TRBV7-2 and TRBJ2-4; perhaps TRBD1 as D (6 bases). CDR1 is SGHTA and CDR2 is FQGNSA in the germline V gene. The CDR3 length is 15 residues. The ends were cut back, 5 bases at V and 0 bases at J, with 11 bases in the middle. In DNA form, the CDR3 reads TGTGCCAGCAGCACGGACAGACTAGCCAAAAACATTCAGTACTTC. This encodes CASSTDRLAKNIQYF.

The table lists this clonotype with many counts. The J gene is TRBJ2-7, the V gene TRBV3-1; 11 nucleotides align to TRBD2. V dropped 5 bases and J dropped 7; count of bases not matched to a gene: 7. The CDR3 is made up of 14 amino acids. Germline V gene lookup returns CDR1 LGHDT and CDR2 YNNKEL (reference sequence). The CDR3 DNA is TGTGCCAGCAGCTACACTAGCGGGAGTGGAGAGCAGTACTTC. Its protein product is CASSYTSGSGEQYF.

V usage is TRBV29-1 and J usage is TRBJ2-1; 10 bases are a match to TRBD2. The V segment lost 1 base and the J segment 9 bases; nucleotides outside the gene matches: 9. Germline V lookup: CDR1 SQVTM, CDR2 ANQGSEA. This CDR3 is built from 15 residues. The CDR3 DNA reads as TGCAGCGTTGAAGGGACGCTAGCGGGAGCTGGTGAGCAGTTCTTC. This translates into CSVEGTLAGAGEQFF.

This clonotype showed up many times. CDR3 residues: CASSSFGLAGGKNEQFF. CDR3 nucleotides: TGTGCCAGCAGCTCCTTTGGACTAGCGGGAGGTAAAAATGAGCAGTTCTTC. This chain links TRBV7-8 with TRBJ2-1; 14 bases are a match to TRBD2. Germline lookup yields CDR1 SGHVS and CDR2 FQNEAQ. This CDR3 spans 17 amino acids. Unmatched junction bases numbered 9, after V lost 4 bases and J lost 7 bases.

This clonotype was counted at least ten times. The gene calls are TRBV27 and TRBJ1-4; D is unclear. Trimming pared 8 bases from V and 3 bases from J, leaving 13 bases between. The CDR3 totals 14 residues. Germline lookup yields CDR1 MNHEY and CDR2 SMNVEV (reference sequence). CDR3 nucleotide sequence: TGTGCCAGCCGCCGGACTGGGGCTAATGAAAAACTGTTTTTT. Its protein is CASRRTGANEKLFF. The entire variable domain, with the rest obtained from reference TRBV27 and TRBJ1-4, is as follows: EAQVTQNPRYLITVTGKKLTVTCSQNMNHEYMSWYRQDPGLGLRQIYYSMNVEVTDKGDVPEGYKVSRKEKRNFPLILESPSPNQTSLYFCASRRTGANEKLFFGSGTQLSVL.

Concerning this clonotype: With a much larger clone just one base away, this may be a read error. The rearrangement uses TRBV5-1 and TRBJ2-1, with D possibly being TRBD2 (6 bases). V lost 2 bases and J lost 5, with 14 bases in between. The germline CDR1 and CDR2 sequences are SGHRS and YFSETQ. CDR3 length equals 15 residues. This CDR3 reads CASSLTRRDDNEQFF. The CDR3 DNA follows: TGCGCCAGCAGCTTAACTCGGAGGGACGACAATGAGCAGTTCTTC. The full variable domain, its missing parts supplied by reference TRBV5-1 and TRBJ2-1, is KAGVTQTPRYLIKTRGQQVTLSCSPISGHRSVSWYQQTPGQGLQFLFEYFSETQRNKGNFPGRFSGRQFSNSRSEMNVSTLELGDSALYLCASSLTRRDDNEQFFGPGTRLTVL.

This rearrangement joins TRBV6-6 to TRBJ2-3; 8 bases are a match to TRBD2. Germline assignment: CDR1 MNHNY and CDR2 SVGAGI (reference sequence). The length of the CDR3 is 16 residues. Germline trimming cut 5 bases from V and 4 bases from J; bases unmatched to any gene: 11. This CDR3 reads CASSPPGTRGADTQYF. The CDR3 DNA is TGTGCCAGCAGTCCCCCCGGGACTAGAGGGGCAGATACGCAGTATTTT.

The J gene is TRBJ2-5, the V gene TRBV20-1; D remains unclear. V lost 3 bases to trimming and J lost 5 bases, with 4 bases between them. Germline CDR1 DFQATT, CDR2 SNEGSKA (reference sequence). The CDR3 covers 10 residues. The CDR3 nucleotides read TGCAGTGCTAGTTCCGAGACCCAGTACTTC. As protein: CSASSETQYF.

This clonotype was detected many times. This chain links TRBV11-2 with TRBJ2-7; D ambiguous. Germline V gene lookup returns CDR1 SGHAT and CDR2 FQNNGV. V was trimmed by 5 bases and J by 3 bases, leaving 11 bases between them. This CDR3 region has 13 residues. CDR3 coding DNA: TGTGCCAGCAGCCTATTCAAGGGCTACGAGCAGTACTTC. Amino acids: CASSLFKGYEQYF.

This sequence joins TRBV29-1 and TRBJ1-1, with D maybe TRBD1 (5 bases). Trimming took 4 bases from V and 2 from J, leaving 14 bases between them. Germline V gives CDR1 SQVTM, CDR2 ANQGSEA. The CDR3 spans 14 residues. The CDR3 protein is CSVAGVQVNTEAFF. CDR3 nucleotides: TGCAGCGTTGCGGGGGTGCAGGTAAACACTGAAGCTTTCTTT.

This chain joins TRBV29-1 and TRBJ2-7; D is possibly TRBD1 (6 bases). There are 13 residues in the CDR3. Trimming pared 6 bases from V and 2 bases from J, leaving 14 bases between. Germline V gene sequence: CDR1 SQVTM, CDR2 ANQGSEA. CDR3 DNA sequence: TGCAGCGTGAGGACAGTCGTAACCTACGAGCAGTACTTC. As protein: CSVRTVVTYEQYF.

This clonotype has a handful of counts. The chain joins TRBV5-5 to TRBJ2-3; the match to TRBD2 covers 10 bases. Germline V gives CDR1 SGHKS, CDR2 YYEKEE (reference sequence). This CDR3 region has 16 residues. Trimming cost V 0 bases and J 2 bases; bases outside gene matches: 3. CDR3 coding DNA: TGTGCCAGCAGCTTGGAGCTAGCGGGAGCCACAGATACGCAGTATTTT. It translates to CASSLELAGATDTQYF. The full variable domain, completed using reference TRBV5-5 and TRBJ2-3, is DAGVTQSPTHLIKTRGQQVTLRCSPISGHKSVSWYQQVLGQGPQFIFQYYEKEERGRGNFPDRFSARQFPNYSSELNVNALLLGDSALYLCASSLELAGATDTQYFGPGTRLTVL.

At least ten counts were recorded for this clonotype. V usage is TRBV6-5 and J usage is TRBJ2-2, with D perhaps TRBD1 or TRBD2 (7 bases each). V was cut by 6 bases and J by 5 bases, with 16 bases left in between. The germline gives CDR1 MNHEY, CDR2 SVGAGI. This CDR3 is 15 amino acids long. The chain's CDR3 is CASSRGDYWTGELFF. CDR3 DNA sequence: TGTGCCAGCAGCAGGGGGGACTACTGGACCGGGGAGCTGTTTTTT.

The rearrangement uses TRBV27 and TRBJ1-4; a weak D match, TRBD1 (6 bases). The ends were cut back, 3 bases at V and 7 bases at J, with 12 bases in the middle. The CDR3 loop spans 14 amino acids. Germline CDR1 and CDR2: MNHEY and SMNVEV (reference sequence). The CDR3 DNA is TGTGCCAGCAGTTTTGGTTTAGGGGGTGAAAAACTGTTTTTT. It codes for CASSFGLGGEKLFF.

This clonotype was seen at least ten times. The V call is TRBV7-9, the J call TRBJ2-2; D not resolved. Germline CDR1 is SEHNR and CDR2 is FQNEAQ (reference sequence). V gave up 5 bases and J gave up 0 bases, with 7 bases separating them. The CDR3 length is 14 residues. DNA of the CDR3: TGTGCCAGCAGCCCCCTAGCGAACACCGGGGAGCTGTTTTTT. This translates into CASSPLANTGELFF.

This clonotype was observed a handful of times. A read error may explain this, as a much larger clone is one base away. V usage is TRBV7-9 and J usage is TRBJ2-1; 7 nucleotides agree with TRBD2. Losses at the gene ends were 3 bases for V and 7 bases for J; bases not matched to a gene: 9. In germline, CDR1 is SEHNR, CDR2 FQNEAQ (reference sequence). This CDR3 has 15 residues. The CDR3 here is CASSFSAGGSNEQFF. CDR3 DNA sequence: TGTGCCAGCAGCTTCTCGGCTGGCGGGAGTAATGAGCAGTTCTTC.

This clonotype came up a few times. The CDR3: CASSTGTGNLYEQYF. CDR3 DNA sequence: TGTGCCAGTAGTACCGGGACAGGGAACCTCTACGAGCAGTACTTC. The chain joins TRBV19 to TRBJ2-7; the match to TRBD1 covers 9 bases. V lost 4 bases and J lost 3; bases outside the gene matches: 7. Germline-derived CDR1 and CDR2 are LNHDA and SQIVND (reference sequence). CDR3 length equals 15 residues.